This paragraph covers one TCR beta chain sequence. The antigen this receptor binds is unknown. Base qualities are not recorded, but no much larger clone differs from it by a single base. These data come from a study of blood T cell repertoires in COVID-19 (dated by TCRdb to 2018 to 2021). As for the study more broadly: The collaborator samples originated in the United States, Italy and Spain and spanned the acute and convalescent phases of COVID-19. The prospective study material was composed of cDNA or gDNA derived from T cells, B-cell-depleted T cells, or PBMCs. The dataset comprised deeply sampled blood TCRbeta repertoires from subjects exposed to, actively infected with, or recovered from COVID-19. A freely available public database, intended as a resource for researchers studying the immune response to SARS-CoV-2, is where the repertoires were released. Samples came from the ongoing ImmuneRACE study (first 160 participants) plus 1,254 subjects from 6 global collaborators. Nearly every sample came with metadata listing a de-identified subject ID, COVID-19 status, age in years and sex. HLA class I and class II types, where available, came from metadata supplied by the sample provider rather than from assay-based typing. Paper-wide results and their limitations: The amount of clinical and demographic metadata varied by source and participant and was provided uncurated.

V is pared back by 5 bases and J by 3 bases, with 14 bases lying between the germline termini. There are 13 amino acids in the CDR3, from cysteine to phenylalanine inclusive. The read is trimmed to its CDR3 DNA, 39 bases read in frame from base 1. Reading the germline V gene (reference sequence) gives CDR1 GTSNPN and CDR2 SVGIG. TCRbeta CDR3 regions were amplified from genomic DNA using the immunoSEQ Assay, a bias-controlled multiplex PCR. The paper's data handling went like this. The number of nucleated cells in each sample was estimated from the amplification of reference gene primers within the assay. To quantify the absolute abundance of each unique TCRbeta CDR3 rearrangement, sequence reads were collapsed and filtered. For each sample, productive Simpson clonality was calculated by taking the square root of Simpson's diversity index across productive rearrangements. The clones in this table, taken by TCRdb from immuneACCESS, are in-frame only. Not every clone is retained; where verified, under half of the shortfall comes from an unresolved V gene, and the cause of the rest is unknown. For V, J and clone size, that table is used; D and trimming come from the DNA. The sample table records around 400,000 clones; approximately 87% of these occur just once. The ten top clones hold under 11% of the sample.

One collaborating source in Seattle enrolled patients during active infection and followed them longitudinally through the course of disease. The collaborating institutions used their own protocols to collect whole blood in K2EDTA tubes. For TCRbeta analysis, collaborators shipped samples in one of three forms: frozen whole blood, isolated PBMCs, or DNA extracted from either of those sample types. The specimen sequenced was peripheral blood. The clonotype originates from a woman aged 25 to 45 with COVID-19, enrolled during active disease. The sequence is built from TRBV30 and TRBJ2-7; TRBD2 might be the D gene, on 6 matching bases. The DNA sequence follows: TGTGCCTGGGGAAGCGGGTTAAACTACGAGCAGTACTTC. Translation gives CAWGSGLNYEQYF.